This TCR beta chain was sequenced for a study of shared clonotypes between healthy human individuals. Assay used: immunoSEQ multiplex PCR; TCRdb lists only in-frame clones, some missing. The sample contains 2 million to 2.5 million clones, more than 80% of which appear only once. This CDR3 has 12 amino acids. The germline V gene encodes CDR1 MDHEN and CDR2 SYDVKM. V dropped 6 bases and J dropped 6; count of bases not matched to a gene: 0. This clone has just one count. The V and J genes are TRBV28 and TRBJ1-4, with 8 bases lining up with TRBD1. Input material: naive CD4+ T cells from PBMCs. This sample's subset: CD45RA+ positively selected. This receptor was obtained from a man younger than 35 in good health. Some clones in this sample may be carry-over from other donors' samples. The DNA for the CDR3 is TGTGCCAGCAGGACAGGGGATGAAAAACTGTTTTTT. Protein: CASRTGDEKLFF. The entire variable domain, with the rest obtained from reference TRBV28 and TRBJ1-4, is as follows: DVKVTQSSRYLVKRTGEKVFLECVQDMDHENMFWYRQDPGLGLRLIYFSYDVKMKEKGDIPEGYSVSREKKERFSLILESASTNQTSMYLCASRTGDEKLFFGSGTQLSVL.